The clone carrying this T cell receptor beta chain has a handful of counts. The sample comes from a study of response to subunit inactivated influenza vaccine. Via MiXCR, TCRdb re-called the RT-PCR reads, giving one row per CDR3 protein. The sample lists about 800,000 distinct CDR3 sequences, over 20% occurring once. Germline V gene lookup returns CDR1 MNHEY and CDR2 SVGEGT. The V end was cut by 7 bases, the J end by 4 bases, with 13 bases between. This CDR3 is 13 amino acids long. The chain uses TRBV6-2 or TRBV6-3 and TRBJ1-1; no definite D call. The TCR was taken from a man in his fifties who received an inactivated influenza vaccine. The source material was PBMCs from blood, sampled 5 days after vaccination. As DNA, the CDR3 is TGTGCCAGCATCGACTGGGTAGGCACTGAAGCTTTCTTT. Its translation: CASIDWVGTEAFF.